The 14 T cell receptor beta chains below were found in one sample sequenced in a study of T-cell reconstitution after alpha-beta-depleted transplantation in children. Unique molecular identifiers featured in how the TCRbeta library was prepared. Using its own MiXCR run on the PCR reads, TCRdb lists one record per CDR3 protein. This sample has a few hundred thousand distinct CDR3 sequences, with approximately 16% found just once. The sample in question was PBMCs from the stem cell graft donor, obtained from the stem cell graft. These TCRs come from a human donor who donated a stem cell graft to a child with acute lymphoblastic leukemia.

CDR3: CASSLGTGELYEQYF. The CDR3 DNA is TGTGCCAGCAGCTTAGGGACAGGGGAGCTCTACGAGCAGTACTTC. The rearrangement links TRBV13 to TRBJ2-7, with 8 bases identical to TRBD1. The CDR3 is 15 residues long. Germline trimming cut 0 bases from V and 3 bases from J; bases unmatched to any gene: 4. Germline V CDR1 and CDR2: PRHDT, FYEKMQ (reference sequence). The full variable domain, completed using reference TRBV13 and TRBJ2-7, is AAGVIQSPRHLIKEKRETATLKCYPIPRHDTVYWYQQGPGQDPQFLISFYEKMQSDKGSIPDRFSAQQFSDYHSELNMSSLELGDSALYFCASSLGTGELYEQYFGPGTRLTVT.

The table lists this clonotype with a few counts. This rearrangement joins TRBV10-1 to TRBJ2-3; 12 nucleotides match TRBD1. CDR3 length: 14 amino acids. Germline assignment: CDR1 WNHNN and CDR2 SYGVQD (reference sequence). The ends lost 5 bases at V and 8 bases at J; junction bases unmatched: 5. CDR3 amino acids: CASSHRDRGPTQYF. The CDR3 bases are TGCGCCAGCAGTCATCGGGACAGGGGGCCTACGCAGTATTTT.

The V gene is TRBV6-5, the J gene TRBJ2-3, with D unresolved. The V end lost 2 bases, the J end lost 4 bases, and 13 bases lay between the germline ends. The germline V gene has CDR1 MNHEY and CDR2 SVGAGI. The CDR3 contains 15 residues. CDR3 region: CASSYDSTEADTQYF. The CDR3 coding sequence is TGTGCCAGCAGTTACGACTCAACGGAAGCAGATACGCAGTATTTT.

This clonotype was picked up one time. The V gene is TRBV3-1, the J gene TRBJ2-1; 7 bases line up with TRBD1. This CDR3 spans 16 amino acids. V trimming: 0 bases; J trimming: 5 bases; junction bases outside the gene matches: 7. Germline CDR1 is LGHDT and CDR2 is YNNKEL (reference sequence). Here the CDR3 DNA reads TGTGCCAGCAGCCAAGATTTTAGTCAGGGGGACAATGAGCAGTTCTTC. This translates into CASSQDFSQGDNEQFF.

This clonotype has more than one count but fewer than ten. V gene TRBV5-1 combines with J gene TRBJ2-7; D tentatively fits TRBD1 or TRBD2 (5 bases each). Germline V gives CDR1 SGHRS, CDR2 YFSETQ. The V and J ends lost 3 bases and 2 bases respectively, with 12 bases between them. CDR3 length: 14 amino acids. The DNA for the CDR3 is TGCGCCAGCAGCTCACCGGGACGCACCTACGAGCAGTACTTC. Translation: CASSSPGRTYEQYF. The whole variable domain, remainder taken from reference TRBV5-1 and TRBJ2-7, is KAGVTQTPRYLIKTRGQQVTLSCSPISGHRSVSWYQQTPGQGLQFLFEYFSETQRNKGNFPGRFSGRQFSNSRSEMNVSTLELGDSALYLCASSSPGRTYEQYFGPGTRLTVT.

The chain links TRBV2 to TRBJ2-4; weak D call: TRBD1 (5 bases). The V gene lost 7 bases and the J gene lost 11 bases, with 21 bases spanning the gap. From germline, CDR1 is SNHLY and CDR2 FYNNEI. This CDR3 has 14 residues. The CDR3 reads CASNGPGLGRLQYF. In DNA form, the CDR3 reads TGTGCCAGCAACGGCCCAGGGTTGGGGCGGCTTCAGTACTTC.

Here the CDR3 reads CASSVTIRGEETQYF. The CDR3 coding sequence is TGTGCCAGCAGCGTAACCATTCGGGGGGAAGAGACCCAGTACTTC. The chain joins TRBV9 to TRBJ2-5, with 7 bases that match TRBD2. Looked up from germline, CDR1 is SGDLS and CDR2 is YYNGEE. CDR3 length equals 15 residues. Losses at the gene ends were 1 base for V and 3 bases for J; bases not matched to a gene: 6.

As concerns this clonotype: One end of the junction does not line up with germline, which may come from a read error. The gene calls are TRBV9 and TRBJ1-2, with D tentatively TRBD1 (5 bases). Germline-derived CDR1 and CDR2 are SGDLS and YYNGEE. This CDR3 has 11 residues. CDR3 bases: TGTGCCAGCAGCGTAGCTGGGGCAGAGGGATTC. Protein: CASSVAGAEGF.

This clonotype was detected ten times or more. The CDR3: CASSSGGNEQFF. CDR3 sequence (DNA): TGTGCCAGCAGTTCAGGTGGCAATGAGCAGTTCTTC. The rearrangement joins TRBV6-5 to TRBJ2-1, with D uncertain. The CDR3 loop spans 12 amino acids. The V end lost 4 bases, the J end lost 6 bases, and 7 bases lay between the germline ends. Germline V CDR1 and CDR2: MNHEY, SVGAGI.

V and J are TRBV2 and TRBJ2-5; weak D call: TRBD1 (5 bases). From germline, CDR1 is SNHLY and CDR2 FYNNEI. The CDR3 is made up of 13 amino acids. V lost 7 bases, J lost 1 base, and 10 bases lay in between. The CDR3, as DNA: TGTGCCAGCACGTTGGGGCTCCAAGAGACCCAGTACTTC. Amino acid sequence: CASTLGLQETQYF.

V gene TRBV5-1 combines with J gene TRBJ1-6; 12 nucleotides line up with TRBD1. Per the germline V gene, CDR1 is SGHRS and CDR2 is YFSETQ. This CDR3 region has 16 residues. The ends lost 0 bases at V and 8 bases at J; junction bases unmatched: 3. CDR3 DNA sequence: TGCGCCAGCAGCTTGGCGGGACAGGGGGCACATTCACCCCTCCACTTT. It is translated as CASSLAGQGAHSPLHF. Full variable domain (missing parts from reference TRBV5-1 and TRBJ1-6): KAGVTQTPRYLIKTRGQQVTLSCSPISGHRSVSWYQQTPGQGLQFLFEYFSETQRNKGNFPGRFSGRQFSNSRSEMNVSTLELGDSALYLCASSLAGQGAHSPLHFGNGTRLTVT.

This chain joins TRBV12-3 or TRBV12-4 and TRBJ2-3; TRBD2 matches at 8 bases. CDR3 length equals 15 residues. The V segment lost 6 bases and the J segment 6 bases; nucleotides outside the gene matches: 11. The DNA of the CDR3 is TGTGCCAGCAGCCCCCGGGGGGGGCTAGGGGATACGCAGTATTTT. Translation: CASSPRGGLGDTQYF.

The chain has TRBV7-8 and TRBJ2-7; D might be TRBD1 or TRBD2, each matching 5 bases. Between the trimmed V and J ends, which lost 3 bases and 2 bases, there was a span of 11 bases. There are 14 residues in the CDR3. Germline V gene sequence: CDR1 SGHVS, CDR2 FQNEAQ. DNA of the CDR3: TGTGCCAGCAGCTTCCCCGGGGCCCCCTACGAGCAGTACTTC. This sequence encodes CASSFPGAPYEQYF.

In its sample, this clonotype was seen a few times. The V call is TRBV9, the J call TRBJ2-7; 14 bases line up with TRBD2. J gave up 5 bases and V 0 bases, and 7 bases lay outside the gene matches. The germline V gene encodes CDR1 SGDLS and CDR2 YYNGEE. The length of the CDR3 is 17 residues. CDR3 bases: TGTGCCAGCAGCGTAGGACTAGCGGGAGGGCCCTTCGACGAGCAGTACTTC. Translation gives CASSVGLAGGPFDEQYF.